One sample yielded the 27 T cell receptor beta chains listed below, sequenced in a study of T cells after yellow fever vaccination. MiXCR, run by TCRdb on the 5' RACE reads, gives a single entry per CDR3 protein. The sample yields about 160,000 distinct CDR3 sequences, under 7.5% seen once. The input for sequencing was CD4+ T cells sorted from PBMCs, taken less than 6 days after the first yellow fever vaccination. The receptors come from a man aged 18 to 29 who received the YFV17D yellow fever vaccine.

This chain connects TRBV7-9 to TRBJ1-1; D is possibly TRBD1 (6 bases). The CDR3 extends over 12 amino acids. Germline CDR1 SEHNR, CDR2 FQNEAQ (reference sequence). Trimming pared 6 bases from V and 6 bases from J, leaving 11 bases between. Here the CDR3 DNA reads TGTGCCAGCAGGAGGGACATCGCTGAAGCTTTCTTT. Translating gives CASRRDIAEAFF.

This clonotype was observed at least ten times. The chain uses TRBV5-1 and TRBJ1-5; D possibly corresponds to TRBD1 (5 bases). The CDR3 consists of 13 residues. Between the trimmed V and J ends, which lost 5 bases and 8 bases, there was a span of 14 bases. Germline-derived CDR1 and CDR2 are SGHRS and YFSETQ. The CDR3 nucleotides are TGCGCCAGCAGTGCGGAACGGGGGGAGCCCCAGCATTTT. The encoded protein is CASSAERGEPQHF.

This clonotype has at least ten counts. The rearrangement joins TRBV10-3 to TRBJ1-2; D is possibly TRBD1 (5 bases). The germline V gene encodes CDR1 ENHRY and CDR2 SYGVKD. The CDR3 totals 15 residues. V shed 0 bases and J shed 7 bases, with 15 bases lying between them. CDR3 nucleotide sequence: TGTGCCATCAGTGAGTCATTGTGGCAGGGCGGTGGCTACACCTTC. Protein: CAISESLWQGGGYTF.

This chain connects TRBV20-1 to TRBJ2-5, with D tentatively TRBD1 or TRBD2 (6 bases each). The V gene lost 2 bases and the J gene lost 1 base, with 17 bases spanning the gap. The CDR3 contains 16 residues. CDR1 and CDR2 (germline): DFQATT, SNEGSKA (reference sequence). The CDR3 nucleotides read TGCAGTGCTAGACCCCTTGGGGGGACATTCCAAGAGACCCAGTACTTC. It yields the protein CSARPLGGTFQETQYF.

This clonotype was counted only a few times. This chain joins TRBV5-1 and TRBJ2-3, with 9 bases matching TRBD2. Germline lookup yields CDR1 SGHRS and CDR2 YFSETQ. With V trimmed by 7 bases and J by 2 bases, 8 bases remained unmatched. This CDR3 is built from 15 residues. CDR3 nucleotide sequence: TGCGCCAGCTCCGTCGCTAGCGGGGACACAGATACGCAGTATTTT. Residues: CASSVASGDTDTQYF.

This clonotype was detected many times. The rearrangement joins TRBV5-1 to TRBJ1-1; D is uncertain. Trimming stripped 2 bases from V and 5 bases from J, with 16 bases between. The CDR3 loop spans 15 amino acids. The germline V gene has CDR1 SGHRS and CDR2 YFSETQ. CDR3 residues: CASSLLGQAGTEAFF. The CDR3 nucleotides read TGCGCCAGCAGCTTACTAGGTCAAGCGGGTACTGAAGCTTTCTTT.

Many counts were recorded for this clonotype. This rearrangement joins TRBV7-9 to TRBJ1-4, with D perhaps matching TRBD1 (5 bases). Germline CDR1 and CDR2: SEHNR and FQNEAQ (reference sequence). Trimming left V 5 bases short and J 8 bases short, with 15 bases between. CDR3 size: 14 residues. DNA of the CDR3: TGTGCCAGCAGCCGCCTAGGGGTTGGGGAAAAACTGTTTTTT. Translated: CASSRLGVGEKLFF. Based on the CDR3 plus reference TRBV7-9 and TRBJ1-4, the full variable domain is DTGVSQNPRHKITKRGQNVTFRCDPISEHNRLYWYRQTLGQGPEFLTYFQNEAQLEKSRLLSDRFSAERPKGSFSTLEIQRTEQGDSAMYLCASSRLGVGEKLFFGSGTQLSVL.

This clonotype came up many times. This chain uses TRBV24-1 with TRBJ2-3; D is undetermined. Deletions cut 1 base from V and 0 bases from J, with 7 bases between. Per the germline V gene, CDR1 is KGHDR and CDR2 is SFDVKD. The CDR3 totals 15 residues. This CDR3 is CATSDFPASTDTQYF. The CDR3 nucleotides read TGTGCCACCAGTGATTTCCCAGCCAGCACAGATACGCAGTATTTT.

This clonotype has only a few counts. The chain combines TRBV29-1 with TRBJ1-2, with TRBD1 as a possible D gene (5 bases). CDR1 and CDR2 from the germline V gene are SQVTM and ANQGSEA. Trimming took off 2 bases at V and 0 bases at J, with 10 bases between the two ends. This CDR3 has 14 amino acids. The CDR3 here is CSVELGVANYGYTF. In nucleotides, the CDR3 is TGCAGCGTTGAACTGGGGGTGGCTAACTATGGCTACACCTTC. Combining the CDR3 with reference TRBV29-1 and TRBJ1-2 gives the whole variable domain SAVISQKPSRDICQRGTSLTIQCQVDSQVTMMFWYRQQPGQSLTLIATANQGSEATYESGFVIDKFPISRPNLTFSTLTVSNMSPEDSSIYLCSVELGVANYGYTFGSGTRLTVV.

The CDR3 here is CASSFGGSIAKNIQYF. The CDR3 nucleotides are TGTGCCAGCAGTTTTGGGGGGAGTATAGCCAAAAACATTCAGTACTTC. This sequence joins TRBV27 and TRBJ2-4, with TRBD2 as a possible D gene (6 bases). The CDR3 consists of 16 residues. Germline values: CDR1 MNHEY, CDR2 SMNVEV (reference sequence). Trimming took off 3 bases at V and 0 bases at J, with 12 bases between the two ends.

The V call is TRBV7-2, the J call TRBJ1-3; TRBD1 agrees at 9 bases. V dropped 3 bases and J dropped 4; count of bases not matched to a gene: 7. This CDR3 region has 16 residues. Looked up from germline, CDR1 is SGHTA and CDR2 is FQGNSA. The CDR3 DNA reads as TGTGCCAGCAGCTTCATGCCGGGACAGGGCGGAAACACCATATATTTT. Protein sequence: CASSFMPGQGGNTIYF.

The rearrangement joins TRBV20-1 to TRBJ1-2, with D tentatively TRBD1 (6 bases). Germline V gives CDR1 DFQATT, CDR2 SNEGSKA (reference sequence). Trimming shortened V by 3 bases and J by 3 bases, and 8 bases separated the two germline ends. This CDR3 is built from 12 residues. CDR3 amino acids: CSARSGDYGYTF. In DNA, the CDR3 is TGCAGTGCTAGGTCAGGGGACTATGGCTACACCTTC.

For this clonotype: A read error may explain this, as a much larger clone is one base away. J is TRBJ2-3 and V is TRBV12-3 or TRBV12-4; D uncertain. The CDR3 is 14 residues long. Between the trimmed V and J ends, which lost 6 bases and 0 bases, there was a span of 10 bases. This CDR3 reads CASRVTWSTDTQYF. CDR3 DNA: TGTGCCAGCAGAGTGACATGGAGCACAGATACGCAGTATTTT.

This clonotype was picked up many times. The chain carries TRBV7-9 and TRBJ1-1; 8 nucleotides agree with TRBD1. In germline, CDR1 is SEHNR, CDR2 FQNEAQ (reference sequence). This CDR3 is built from 14 residues. V was pared by 5 bases and J by 0 bases, with 2 bases of the junction left unmatched. CDR3 nucleotides: TGTGCCAGCAGCCAGACAGGGGTGAACACTGAAGCTTTCTTT. Its protein is CASSQTGVNTEAFF. Full variable domain (rest looked up from reference TRBV7-9 and TRBJ1-1): DTGVSQNPRHKITKRGQNVTFRCDPISEHNRLYWYRQTLGQGPEFLTYFQNEAQLEKSRLLSDRFSAERPKGSFSTLEIQRTEQGDSAMYLCASSQTGVNTEAFFGQGTRLTVV.

V and J are TRBV7-2 and TRBJ1-6; D might be TRBD1 (6 bases). CDR1 is SGHTA, CDR2 FQGNSA, per germline. The CDR3 covers 14 residues. Deletions cut 4 bases from V and 9 bases from J, with 13 bases between. The CDR3 spells CASSWQGIFSPLHF. The CDR3 DNA sequence: TGTGCCAGCAGCTGGCAGGGGATTTTTTCACCCCTCCACTTT.

The rearrangement joins TRBV6-1 to TRBJ2-2; D ambiguous. Germline V lookup: CDR1 MNHNS, CDR2 SASEGT. The CDR3 is 14 amino acids. V lost 6 bases and J 0 bases, leaving 8 bases between the germline ends. The CDR3 nucleotides read TGTGCCAGCAGGACACAAACGAACACCGGGGAGCTGTTTTTT. Its protein product is CASRTQTNTGELFF.

About this clonotype: One base away lies a much larger clone, so this may be a sequencing read error. The chain uses TRBV12-3 or TRBV12-4 and TRBJ1-6, with 7 positions matching TRBD1. This CDR3 region has 15 residues. The DNA of the CDR3 is TGTGCCAGCAGTCGCGAGGGGGCAGTCAATTCAACCCTCCACTTT. Translating gives CASSREGAVNSTLHF.

The chain is built from TRBV24-1 and TRBJ2-1; D is uncertain. V lost 5 bases, J lost 8 bases, and 12 bases lay in between. The CDR3 is made up of 13 amino acids. The V gene's germline CDR1 is KGHDR and CDR2 SFDVKD. The CDR3 coding sequence is TGTGCCACCAGTGCTATGCCTTTCGATGAGCAGTTCTTC. Its protein product is CATSAMPFDEQFF.

This clonotype has only a few counts. V and J are TRBV20-1 and TRBJ1-5; D not resolved. This CDR3 is 12 amino acids long. Trimming stripped 2 bases from V and 1 base from J, with 3 bases between. The germline V gene has CDR1 DFQATT and CDR2 SNEGSKA (reference sequence). As DNA, the CDR3 is TGCAGTGCTAGATACAGCAATCAGCCCCAGCATTTT. This sequence encodes CSARYSNQPQHF.

This clonotype showed up just a few times. The chain employs TRBV7-2 and TRBJ1-5, with D perhaps matching TRBD1 (6 bases). The CDR3 is 14 amino acids. Germline V gene sequence: CDR1 SGHTA, CDR2 FQGNSA. The V end lost 4 bases, the J end lost 5 bases, and 12 bases lay between the germline ends. CDR3 bases: TGTGCCAGCAGCTCTAGGGGGGGGTATCAGCCCCAGCATTTT. Protein: CASSSRGGYQPQHF. Filled out from reference TRBV7-2 and TRBJ1-5, the complete variable domain reads GAGVSQSPSNKVTEKGKDVELRCDPISGHTALYWYRQSLGQGLEFLIYFQGNSAPDKSGLPSDRFSAERTGGSVSTLTIQRTQQEDSAVYLCASSSRGGYQPQHFGDGTRLSIL.

This clonotype has at least ten counts. The chain carries TRBV5-4 and TRBJ2-1; 9 nucleotides match TRBD2. This CDR3 is built from 15 residues. J lost 1 base, V lost 4 bases, and 3 bases had no gene match. Germline V gene lookup returns CDR1 SGHNT and CDR2 YYREEE (reference sequence). As DNA, the CDR3 is TGTGCCAGCAGCCCTAGCGGGGAGTCCTACAATGAGCAGTTCTTC. Translating gives CASSPSGESYNEQFF.

This clonotype appeared many times. The rearrangement joins TRBV6-6 to TRBJ1-5, with unresolved D. The CDR3 is 12 residues long. Per germline, CDR1 MNHNY and CDR2 SVGAGI (reference sequence). CDR3 loop: CGAAVGGQPQHF. In DNA form, the CDR3 reads TGTGGGGCCGCGGTGGGAGGTCAGCCCCAGCATTTT.

This rearrangement joins TRBV5-5 to TRBJ1-1; D unresolved. V lost 0 bases and J 1 base, leaving 7 bases between the germline ends. The CDR3 has 14 residues. Germline V lookup: CDR1 SGHKS, CDR2 YYEKEE (reference sequence). CDR3 coding DNA: TGTGCCAGCAGCTTGGCTATCAGGAACACTGAAGCTTTCTTT. This encodes CASSLAIRNTEAFF.

This clonotype was observed at least ten times. V is TRBV12-3 or TRBV12-4 and J is TRBJ1-4; D gene unclear. Trimming took off 2 bases at V and 7 bases at J, with 8 bases between the two ends. The length of the CDR3 is 13 residues. The CDR3 spells CASSLMGGEKLFF. The CDR3 DNA is TGTGCCAGCAGTTTAATGGGTGGTGAAAAACTGTTTTTT.

The table lists this clonotype with many counts. The V gene is TRBV28, the J gene TRBJ2-1; TRBD2 aligns across 7 bases. Germline V gene data show CDR1 as MDHEN and CDR2 as SYDVKM. V dropped 6 bases and J dropped 3; count of bases not matched to a gene: 11. CDR3 size: 16 residues. CDR3 coding DNA: TGTGCCAGCAGAACTGGGGGGGGTCAGGTCTACAATGAGCAGTTCTTC. Residues: CASRTGGGQVYNEQFF.

This clonotype was detected many times. V and J are TRBV4-1 and TRBJ2-4, with 7 bases aligning to TRBD1. V lost 2 bases, J lost 6 bases, and 10 bases stayed unmatched. From germline, CDR1 is MGHRA and CDR2 YSYEKL. The CDR3 consists of 16 residues. CDR3 in DNA: TGCGCCAGCAGCCAACGCCGGGACAGCGCCTTAAACATTCAGTACTTC. Amino acid sequence: CASSQRRDSALNIQYF.

This clonotype was observed at least ten times. CDR3 coding DNA: TGTGCCAGCAGTCCCGGGACTGCTTTGGGGGACGAGCAGTACTTC. It codes for CASSPGTALGDEQYF. This sequence joins TRBV6-5 and TRBJ2-7; perhaps TRBD2 as D (6 bases). The CDR3 spans 15 residues. Germline V gene lookup returns CDR1 MNHEY and CDR2 SVGAGI. The V and J ends lost 5 bases and 5 bases respectively, with 19 bases between them.